The source of this T cell receptor (beta chain) is a study of blood T cell repertoires in COVID-19. Study as a whole: Samples of COVID-19 (acute and convalescent) were obtained from the United States, Italy and Spain. T cells, B-cell-depleted T cells, or PBMCs provided the cDNA or gDNA that served as material.

Trimming removed 0 bases at V and 10 bases at J, with 10 bases between. The CDR3 sequence is 13 residues long. Germline CDR1 reads SGHAT; CDR2 reads FQNNGV. Per the original data handling: Amplification of reference gene primers provided the estimated nucleated cell counts. Repertoires were generated with immunoSEQ multiplex PCR, while TCRdb's copy carries only in-frame clones and drops some. V and J calls plus clone size are reproduced from that table; the DNA served to infer D and trimming. The table includes some 230,000 clones, around 84% detected once. The receptor was derived from a man between 35 and 55 years old with acute or convalescent COVID-19. The J gene is TRBJ2-1, the V gene TRBV11-2; possibly TRBD2 for D (6 bases). Sequenced: peripheral blood. The CDR3 region is CASSLDRRDEQFF. The CDR3 DNA follows: TGTGCCAGCAGCTTAGACCGGCGGGACGAGCAGTTCTTC.